A selection of T cell receptor beta chains follows, all from one sample in a study of graft-versus-host responses after intestinal transplantation. These TCRs are of unknown antigen specificity. Libraries were prepared by immunoSEQ multiplex PCR; TCRdb keeps only in-frame clonotypes and omits some of them. The sample lists tens of thousands of clones; roughly 94% were seen once. The starting material was unstimulated CD8+ T cells sorted from spleen or lymph node cells, obtained before intestinal transplant. Receptors originate from a human donor who received an intestinal transplant. CDR3s include the opening cysteine and the closing phenylalanine or tryptophan. A D gene is named only where the DNA matches it firmly. Clone size is shown for a subset of rows, as once, few, many or a class of expanded clone.

clone size: once
V gene: TRBV27
D gene: .
J gene: TRBJ1-1
CDR3 protein: CASRYQGDTEAFF
CDR3 DNA: TGTGCCAGCAGATACCAGGGTGACACTGAAGCTTTCTTT

clone size: .
V gene: TRBV6-5
D gene: .
J gene: TRBJ1-1
CDR3 protein: CASSPGNEAFF
CDR3 DNA: TGTGCCAGCAGCCCCGGTAATGAAGCTTTCTTT

clone size: .
V gene: TRBV11-2
D gene: TRBD1
J gene: TRBJ1-3
CDR3 protein: CASSPGGWGTGNTIYF
CDR3 DNA: TGTGCCAGCAGCCCAGGGGGTTGGGGAACTGGAAACACCATATATTTT

clone size: once
V gene: TRBV10-1
D gene: TRBD1
J gene: TRBJ1-2
CDR3 protein: CASSERQGSNYGYGYTF
CDR3 DNA: TGCGCCAGCAGTGAGCGACAGGGATCGAACTATGGCTATGGCTACACCTTC

clone size: .
V gene: TRBV2
D gene: TRBD2
J gene: TRBJ2-7
CDR3 protein: CASSSDSGRADIKYEQYF
CDR3 DNA: TGTGCCAGCAGTTCCGACAGCGGGAGGGCCGACATAAAGTACGAGCAGTACTTC

clone size: .
V gene: TRBV9
D gene: .
J gene: TRBJ2-7
CDR3 protein: CASSPQGSYEQYF
CDR3 DNA: TGTGCCAGCAGCCCGCAGGGCTCCTACGAGCAGTACTTC

clone size: .
V gene: TRBV10-3
D gene: .
J gene: TRBJ2-5
CDR3 protein: CAISGDDLGETQYF
CDR3 DNA: TGTGCCATCAGTGGGGACGATTTGGGAGAGACCCAGTACTTC

clone size: .
V gene: TRBV4-2
D gene: .
J gene: TRBJ2-1
CDR3 protein: CASSQDSPALVRGEQFF
CDR3 DNA: TGTGCCAGCAGCCAAGATTCTCCTGCGTTAGTTCGGGGTGAGCAGTTCTTC

clone size: .
V gene: TRBV7-8
D gene: .
J gene: TRBJ2-7
CDR3 protein: CASSLTRTHEQYF
CDR3 DNA: TGTGCCAGCAGCCTGACTAGAACCCACGAGCAGTACTTC

clone size: once
V gene: TRBV5-1
D gene: .
J gene: TRBJ1-4
CDR3 protein: CASSLNGLNEKLFF
CDR3 DNA: TGCGCCAGCAGCTTGAACGGATTAAATGAAAAACTGTTTTTT

clone size: .
V gene: TRBV4-1
D gene: .
J gene: TRBJ2-1
CDR3 protein: CASSQSPGTSYNEQFF
CDR3 DNA: TGCGCCAGCAGCCAATCCCCCGGGACATCCTACAATGAGCAGTTCTTC

clone size: .
V gene: TRBV27
D gene: .
J gene: TRBJ2-1
CDR3 protein: CASSSGVFEQFF
CDR3 DNA: TGTGCCAGCAGTTCGGGAGTGTTTGAGCAGTTCTTC

clone size: .
V gene: TRBV10-3
D gene: TRBD1
J gene: TRBJ1-2
CDR3 protein: CAISSDRAYGYTF
CDR3 DNA: TGTGCCATCAGTTCCGACAGGGCCTATGGCTACACCTTC

clone size: .
V gene: TRBV2
D gene: TRBD2
J gene: TRBJ2-7
CDR3 protein: CASRSGGWVGEQYF
CDR3 DNA: TGTGCCAGCAGGAGCGGGGGTTGGGTAGGAGAGCAGTACTTC

clone size: .
V gene: TRBV4-1
D gene: TRBD1
J gene: TRBJ2-7
CDR3 protein: CASSQGDSYEQYF
CDR3 DNA: TGCGCCAGCAGCCAAGGGGACAGCTACGAGCAGTACTTC

clone size: .
V gene: TRBV9
D gene: TRBD1
J gene: TRBJ1-6
CDR3 protein: CASSVDRGDSPLHF
CDR3 DNA: TGTGCCAGCAGCGTAGACAGGGGGGATTCACCCCTCCACTTT

clone size: .
V gene: TRBV10-2
D gene: .
J gene: TRBJ2-1
CDR3 protein: CASSEGRGGYDNEQFF
CDR3 DNA: TGCGCCAGCAGTGAGGGCAGGGGAGGGTACGACAATGAGCAGTTCTTC

clone size: .
V gene: TRBV7-9
D gene: .
J gene: TRBJ1-5
CDR3 protein: CASSLDGMRGDQPQHF
CDR3 DNA: TGTGCCAGCAGCTTAGATGGTATGCGGGGGGATCAGCCCCAGCATTTT

clone size: .
V gene: TRBV28
D gene: .
J gene: TRBJ1-1
CDR3 protein: CASNKTDMNTEAFF
CDR3 DNA: TGTGCCAGCAACAAGACAGATATGAACACTGAAGCTTTCTTT

clone size: .
V gene: TRBV9
D gene: .
J gene: TRBJ2-2
CDR3 protein: CASSSVNKYVGGRGELFF
CDR3 DNA: TGTGCCAGCAGCTCGGTCAACAAATACGTGGGGGGCCGTGGGGAGCTGTTTTTT